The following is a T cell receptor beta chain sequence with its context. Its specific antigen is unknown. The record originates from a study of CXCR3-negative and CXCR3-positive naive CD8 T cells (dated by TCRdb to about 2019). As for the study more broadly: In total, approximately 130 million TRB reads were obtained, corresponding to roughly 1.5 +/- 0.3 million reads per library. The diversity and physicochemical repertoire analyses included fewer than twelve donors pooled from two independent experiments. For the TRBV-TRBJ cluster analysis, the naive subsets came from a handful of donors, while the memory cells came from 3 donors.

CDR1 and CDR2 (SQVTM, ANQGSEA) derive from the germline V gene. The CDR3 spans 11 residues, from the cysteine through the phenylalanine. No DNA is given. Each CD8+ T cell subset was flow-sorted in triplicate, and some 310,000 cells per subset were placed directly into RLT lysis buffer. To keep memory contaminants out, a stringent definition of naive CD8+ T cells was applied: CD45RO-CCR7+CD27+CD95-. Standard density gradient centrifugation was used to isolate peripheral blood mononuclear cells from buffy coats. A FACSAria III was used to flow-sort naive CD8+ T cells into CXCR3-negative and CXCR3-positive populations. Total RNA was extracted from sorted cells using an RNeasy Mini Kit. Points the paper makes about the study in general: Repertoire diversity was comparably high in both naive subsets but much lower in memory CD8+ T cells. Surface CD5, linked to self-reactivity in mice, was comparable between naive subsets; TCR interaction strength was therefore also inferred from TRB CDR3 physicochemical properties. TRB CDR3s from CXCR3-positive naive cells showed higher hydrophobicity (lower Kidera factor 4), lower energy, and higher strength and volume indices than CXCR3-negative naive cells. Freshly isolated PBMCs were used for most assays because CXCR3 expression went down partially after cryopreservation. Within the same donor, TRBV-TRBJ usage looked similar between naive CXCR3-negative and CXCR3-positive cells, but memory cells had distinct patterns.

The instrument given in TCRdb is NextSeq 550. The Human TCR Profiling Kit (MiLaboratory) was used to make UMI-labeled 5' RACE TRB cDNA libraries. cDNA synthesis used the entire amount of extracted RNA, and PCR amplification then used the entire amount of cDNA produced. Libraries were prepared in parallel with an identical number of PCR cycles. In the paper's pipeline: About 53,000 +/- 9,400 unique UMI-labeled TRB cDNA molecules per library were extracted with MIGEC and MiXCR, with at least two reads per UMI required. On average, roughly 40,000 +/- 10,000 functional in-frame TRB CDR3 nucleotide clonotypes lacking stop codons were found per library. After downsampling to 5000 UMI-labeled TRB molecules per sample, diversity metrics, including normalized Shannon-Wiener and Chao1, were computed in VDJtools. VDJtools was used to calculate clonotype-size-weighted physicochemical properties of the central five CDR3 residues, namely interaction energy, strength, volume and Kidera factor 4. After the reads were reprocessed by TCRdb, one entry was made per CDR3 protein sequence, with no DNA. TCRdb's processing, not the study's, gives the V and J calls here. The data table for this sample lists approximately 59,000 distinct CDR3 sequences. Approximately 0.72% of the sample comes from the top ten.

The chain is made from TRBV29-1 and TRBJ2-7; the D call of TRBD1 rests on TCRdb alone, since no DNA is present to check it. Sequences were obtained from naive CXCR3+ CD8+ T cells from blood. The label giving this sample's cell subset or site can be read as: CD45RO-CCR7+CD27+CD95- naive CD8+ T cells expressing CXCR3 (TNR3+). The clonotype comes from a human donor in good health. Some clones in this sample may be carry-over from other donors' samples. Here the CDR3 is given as CSAADRAEQYF.